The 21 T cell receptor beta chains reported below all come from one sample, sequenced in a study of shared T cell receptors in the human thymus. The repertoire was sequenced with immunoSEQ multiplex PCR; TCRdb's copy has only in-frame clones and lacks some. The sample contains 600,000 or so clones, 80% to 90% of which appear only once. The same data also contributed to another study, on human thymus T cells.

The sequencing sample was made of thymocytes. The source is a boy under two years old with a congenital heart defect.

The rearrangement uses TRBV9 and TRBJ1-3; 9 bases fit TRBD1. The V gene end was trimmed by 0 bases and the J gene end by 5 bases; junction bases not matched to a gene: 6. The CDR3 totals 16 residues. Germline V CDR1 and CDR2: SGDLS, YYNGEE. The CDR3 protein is CASSVEQGAKRNTIYF. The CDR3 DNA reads TGTGCCAGCAGCGTAGAACAGGGGGCGAAAAGAAACACCATATATTTT.

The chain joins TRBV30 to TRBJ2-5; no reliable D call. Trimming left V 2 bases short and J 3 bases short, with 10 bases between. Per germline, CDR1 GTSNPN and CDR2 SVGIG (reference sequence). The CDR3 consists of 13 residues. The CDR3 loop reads CAWSYGTKETQYF. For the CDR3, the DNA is TGTGCCTGGAGTTATGGTACAAAAGAGACCCAGTACTTC.

As DNA, the CDR3 is TGTGCCAGCAGTTACTCAGGACTAGCGGAGGGCGATGAGCAGTTCTTC. Amino acids: CASSYSGLAEGDEQFF. This chain links TRBV6-6 with TRBJ2-1; TRBD2 aligns across 10 bases. The CDR3 length is 16 residues. Losses at the gene ends were 0 bases for V and 8 bases for J; bases not matched to a gene: 7. Germline V gives CDR1 MNHNY, CDR2 SVGAGI (reference sequence).

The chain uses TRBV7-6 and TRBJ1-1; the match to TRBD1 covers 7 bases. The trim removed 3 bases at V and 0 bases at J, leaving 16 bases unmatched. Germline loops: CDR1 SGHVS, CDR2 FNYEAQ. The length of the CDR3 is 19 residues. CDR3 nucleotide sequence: TGTGCCAGCAGCTTGGTTCGAAAGGGGGCAGGGGTCTTGAACACTGAAGCTTTCTTT. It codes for CASSLVRKGAGVLNTEAFF.

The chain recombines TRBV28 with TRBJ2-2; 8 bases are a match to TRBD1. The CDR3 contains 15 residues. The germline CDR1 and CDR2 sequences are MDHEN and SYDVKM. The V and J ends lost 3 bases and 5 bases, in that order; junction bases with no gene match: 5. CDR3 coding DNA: TGTGCCAGCAGTTTCTCCAGGGGGCGAACCGGGGAGCTGTTTTTT. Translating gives CASSFSRGRTGELFF.

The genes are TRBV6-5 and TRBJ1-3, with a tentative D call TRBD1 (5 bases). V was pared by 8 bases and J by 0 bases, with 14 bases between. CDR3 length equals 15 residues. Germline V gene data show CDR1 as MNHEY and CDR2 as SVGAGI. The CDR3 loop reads CASGGVGSSGNTIYF. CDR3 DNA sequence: TGTGCCAGCGGGGGGGTGGGAAGCTCTGGAAACACCATATATTTT.

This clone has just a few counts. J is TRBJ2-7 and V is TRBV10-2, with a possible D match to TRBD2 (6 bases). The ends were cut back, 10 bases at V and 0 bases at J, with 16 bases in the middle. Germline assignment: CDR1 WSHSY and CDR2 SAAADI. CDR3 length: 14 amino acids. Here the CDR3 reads CATLPGLSSYEQYF. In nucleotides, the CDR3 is TGCGCCACCCTACCGGGACTGAGCTCCTACGAGCAGTACTTC.

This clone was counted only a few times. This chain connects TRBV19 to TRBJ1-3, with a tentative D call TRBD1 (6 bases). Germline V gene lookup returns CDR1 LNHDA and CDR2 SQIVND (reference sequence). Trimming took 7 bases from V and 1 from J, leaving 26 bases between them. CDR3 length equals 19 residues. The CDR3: CASTPMDRAPVGSGNTIYF. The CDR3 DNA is TGTGCCAGTACCCCGATGGACAGAGCCCCAGTCGGATCTGGAAACACCATATATTTT.

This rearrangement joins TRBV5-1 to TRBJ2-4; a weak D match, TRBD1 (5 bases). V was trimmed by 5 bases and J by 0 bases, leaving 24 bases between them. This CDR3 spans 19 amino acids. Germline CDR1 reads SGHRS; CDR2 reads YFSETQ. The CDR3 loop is CASSPNRTTYPLAKNIQYF. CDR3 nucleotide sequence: TGCGCCAGCAGTCCTAACAGGACCACATATCCCTTAGCCAAAAACATTCAGTACTTC. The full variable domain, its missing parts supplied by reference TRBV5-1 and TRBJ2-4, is KAGVTQTPRYLIKTRGQQVTLSCSPISGHRSVSWYQQTPGQGLQFLFEYFSETQRNKGNFPGRFSGRQFSNSRSEMNVSTLELGDSALYLCASSPNRTTYPLAKNIQYFGAGTRLSVL.

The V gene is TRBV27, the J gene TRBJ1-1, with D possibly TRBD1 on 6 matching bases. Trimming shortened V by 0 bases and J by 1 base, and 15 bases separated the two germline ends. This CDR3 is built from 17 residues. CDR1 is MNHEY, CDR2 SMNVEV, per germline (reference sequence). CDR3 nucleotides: TGTGCCAGCAGTTTATCCGCTGCCGGGACACCGAACACTGAAGCTTTCTTT. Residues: CASSLSAAGTPNTEAFF.

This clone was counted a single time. CDR3 nucleotide sequence: TGTGCCAGCAGGGCTAGCGTCTTAGAGACCCAGTACTTC. Translation gives CASRASVLETQYF. J is TRBJ2-5 and V is TRBV28; TRBD2 might be the D (6 bases). The germline V gene encodes CDR1 MDHEN and CDR2 SYDVKM. CDR3 length: 13 amino acids. The germline V and J ends were trimmed by 6 bases and 4 bases, with 12 bases remaining between them.

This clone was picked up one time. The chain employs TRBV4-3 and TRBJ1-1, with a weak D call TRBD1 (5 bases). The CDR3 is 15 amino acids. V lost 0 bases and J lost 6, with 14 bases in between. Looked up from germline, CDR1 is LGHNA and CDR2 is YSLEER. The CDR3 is CASSQDPPGGSEAFF. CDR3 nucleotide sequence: TGCGCCAGCAGCCAAGATCCCCCTGGGGGGTCTGAAGCTTTCTTT.

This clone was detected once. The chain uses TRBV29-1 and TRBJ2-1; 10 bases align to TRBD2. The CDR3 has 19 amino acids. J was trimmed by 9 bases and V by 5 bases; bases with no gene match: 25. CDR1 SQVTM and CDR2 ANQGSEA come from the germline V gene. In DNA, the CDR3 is TGCAGCGTTACATTCCGAGGGGCGGCGGATCTAGCGGGAGATTGTGAGCAGTTCTTC. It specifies CSVTFRGAADLAGDCEQFF.

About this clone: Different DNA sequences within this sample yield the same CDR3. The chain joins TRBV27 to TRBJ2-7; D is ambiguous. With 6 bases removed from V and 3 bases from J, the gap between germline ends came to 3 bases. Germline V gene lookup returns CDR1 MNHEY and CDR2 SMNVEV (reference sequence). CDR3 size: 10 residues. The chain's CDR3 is CASSLYEQYF. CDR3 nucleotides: TGTGCCAGCAGCCTCTACGAGCAGTACTTC.

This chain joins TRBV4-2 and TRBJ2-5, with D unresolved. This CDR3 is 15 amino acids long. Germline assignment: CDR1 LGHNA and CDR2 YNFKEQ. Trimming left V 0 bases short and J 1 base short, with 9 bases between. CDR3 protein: CASSQDTPSQETQYF. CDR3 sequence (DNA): TGTGCCAGCAGCCAAGACACACCCTCCCAAGAGACCCAGTACTTC.

The CDR3 sequence is CASRADRSSYEQYF. The CDR3 nucleotides read TGCGCCAGCAGGGCGGACAGGAGCTCCTACGAGCAGTACTTC. V and J are TRBV10-1 and TRBJ2-7, with TRBD1 matching over 7 bases. The germline gives CDR1 WNHNN, CDR2 SYGVQD (reference sequence). V was clipped by 6 bases and J by 0 bases; unmatched bases: 5. The CDR3 length is 14 residues.

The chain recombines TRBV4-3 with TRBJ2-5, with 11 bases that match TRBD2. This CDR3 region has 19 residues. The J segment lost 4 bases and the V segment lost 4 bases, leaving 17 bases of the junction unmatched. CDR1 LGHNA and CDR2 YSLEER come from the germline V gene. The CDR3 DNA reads TGCGCCAGCAGCCTTCAGGAACTAGCGGGGGAGAGGAGTCTAGAGACCCAGTACTTC. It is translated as CASSLQELAGERSLETQYF.

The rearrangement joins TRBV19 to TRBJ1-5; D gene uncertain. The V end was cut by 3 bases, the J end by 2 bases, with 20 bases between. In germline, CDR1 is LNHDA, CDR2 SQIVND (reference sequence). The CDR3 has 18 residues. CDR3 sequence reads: CASSIPGQVVVGNQPQHF. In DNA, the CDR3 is TGTGCCAGTAGTATTCCTGGGCAGGTGGTTGTTGGCAATCAGCCCCAGCATTTT.

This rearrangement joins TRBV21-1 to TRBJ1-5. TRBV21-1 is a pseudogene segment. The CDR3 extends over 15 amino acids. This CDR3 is CASSGTGRGHQPQHF. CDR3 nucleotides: TGTGCCAGCAGCGGAACGGGTCGCGGGCATCAGCCCCAGCATTTT.

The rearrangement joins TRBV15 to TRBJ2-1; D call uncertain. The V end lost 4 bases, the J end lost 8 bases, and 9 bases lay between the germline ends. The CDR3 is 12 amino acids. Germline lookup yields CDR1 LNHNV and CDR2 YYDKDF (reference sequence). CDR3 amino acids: CATSIRFHEQFF. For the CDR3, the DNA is TGTGCCACCAGCATTCGTTTTCATGAGCAGTTCTTC. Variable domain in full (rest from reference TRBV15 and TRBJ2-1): DAMVIQNPRYQVTQFGKPVTLSCSQTLNHNVMYWYQQKSSQAPKLLFHYYDKDFNNEADTPDNFQSRRPNTSFCFLDIRSPGLGDTAMYLCATSIRFHEQFFGPGTRLTVL.

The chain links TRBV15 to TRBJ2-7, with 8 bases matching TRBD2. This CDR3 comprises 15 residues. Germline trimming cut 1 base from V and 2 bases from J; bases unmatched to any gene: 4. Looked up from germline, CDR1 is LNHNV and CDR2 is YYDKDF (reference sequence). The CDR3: CATSRGTSGTYEQYF. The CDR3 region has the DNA TGTGCCACCAGCAGAGGAACTAGCGGTACCTACGAGCAGTACTTC.